Presented here are 30 T cell receptor beta chains from one specimen sequenced in a study of identical twins. TCRdb re-called the 5' RACE reads with MiXCR, one entry per CDR3 protein. The sample shows around 230,000 distinct CDR3 sequences, around a tenth of them seen only once. Sequenced: memory (CD45RO+) T cells sorted from blood. These receptors originate from a woman under 30 in good health.

In its sample, this clonotype was seen a few times. This CDR3 is CASQNRGFTDTQYF. CDR3 nucleotides: TGTGCCAGCCAGAACCGGGGGTTCACAGATACGCAGTATTTT. J is TRBJ2-3 and V is TRBV12-3 or TRBV12-4; TRBD2 might be the D (6 bases). The CDR3 has 14 amino acids. Trimming shortened V by 8 bases and J by 2 bases, and 14 bases separated the two germline ends.

V usage is TRBV3-1 and J usage is TRBJ2-5; D remains unclear. The CDR3 is made up of 12 amino acids. Germline CDR1 and CDR2: LGHDT and YNNKEL (reference sequence). V was trimmed by 0 bases and J by 7 bases, leaving 6 bases between them. The CDR3 spells CASSQEWRTQYF. The CDR3 coding sequence is TGTGCCAGCAGCCAAGAGTGGAGGACCCAGTACTTC.

The table lists this clonotype with a few counts. The chain uses TRBV30 and TRBJ1-1; D is uncertain. This CDR3 spans 12 amino acids. Trimming left V 0 bases short and J 0 bases short, with 2 bases between. CDR1 and CDR2 from the germline V gene are GTSNPN and SVGIG (reference sequence). The CDR3 region has the DNA TGTGCCTGGAGTGTGGTGAACACTGAAGCTTTCTTT. It specifies CAWSVVNTEAFF.

This clonotype has just a few counts. This chain uses TRBV15 with TRBJ2-7, with D possibly called TRBD1 or TRBD2 (6 bases each). This CDR3 is 15 amino acids long. Germline values: CDR1 LNHNV, CDR2 YYDKDF (reference sequence). Between the trimmed V and J ends, which lost 5 bases and 3 bases, there was a span of 17 bases. The CDR3, as DNA: TGTGCCACCAGCTCCCACCCCGGGGGCGGCTACGAGCAGTACTTC. Translating it yields CATSSHPGGGYEQYF.

This clonotype came up a few times. The J gene is TRBJ2-1, the V gene TRBV15; possibly TRBD1 for D (5 bases). The V gene's germline CDR1 is LNHNV and CDR2 YYDKDF (reference sequence). Trimming removed 3 bases from V and 10 bases from J, with 22 bases in between. CDR3 length: 16 residues. The CDR3 here is CATSSGAHSIVGEQFF. As DNA, the CDR3 is TGTGCCACCAGCAGTGGGGCCCACTCGATCGTAGGGGAGCAGTTCTTC.

The V gene is TRBV25-1, the J gene TRBJ1-4, with D unresolved. Germline-derived CDR1 and CDR2 are MGHDK and SYGVNS. CDR3 size: 12 residues. V lost 4 bases and J 6 bases, leaving 6 bases between the germline ends. This CDR3 is CASSAQYEKLFF. CDR3 DNA sequence: TGTGCCAGCAGTGCGCAGTATGAAAAACTGTTTTTT.

The V and J genes are TRBV18 and TRBJ2-6, with 10 nucleotides matching TRBD1. V shed 3 bases, J shed 0 bases, and the junction held 5 bases outside the gene matches. The CDR3 consists of 18 residues. Looked up from germline, CDR1 is KGHSH and CDR2 is LQKENI. Here the CDR3 DNA reads TGTGCCAGCTCACCGGGACAGGGGAGTTCCTCTGGGGCCAACGTCCTGACTTTC. Its protein product is CASSPGQGSSSGANVLTF.

This clonotype was recorded many times. The chain is built from TRBV6-2 or TRBV6-3 and TRBJ2-1; D perhaps matches TRBD1 (5 bases). The V gene's germline CDR1 is MNHEY and CDR2 SVGEGT. The CDR3 totals 17 residues. The V gene lost 3 bases and the J gene lost 0 bases, with 15 bases spanning the gap. Here the CDR3 DNA reads TGTGCCAGCAGTTATGCCCCAGGGTCGAGCTCCTACAATGAGCAGTTCTTC. The encoded protein is CASSYAPGSSSYNEQFF.

This clonotype was counted between two and nine times. The rearrangement links TRBV6-1 to TRBJ1-1; possibly TRBD1 for D (5 bases). The CDR3 has 14 amino acids. V dropped 8 bases and J dropped 3 bases, with 16 bases sitting between them. Germline assignment: CDR1 MNHNS and CDR2 SASEGT. CDR3 sequence (DNA): TGTGCCAGCGGTGTGAGACAGCAGTACACTGAAGCTTTCTTT. Residues: CASGVRQQYTEAFF.

V is TRBV12-3 or TRBV12-4 and J is TRBJ2-3; either TRBD1 or TRBD2 may fit D (6 bases each). The CDR3 consists of 15 residues. V gave up 3 bases and J gave up 5 bases, with 15 bases separating them. CDR3 amino acids: CASSLVGGGRDTQYF. The CDR3 DNA reads TGTGCCAGCAGTTTGGTTGGTGGGGGGCGAGATACGCAGTATTTT.

This clonotype was counted ten times or more. J is TRBJ2-1 and V is TRBV7-6, with a weak D call TRBD1 (5 bases). The V gene lost 5 bases and the J gene lost 0 bases, with 11 bases spanning the gap. This CDR3 has 15 residues. Germline V gene lookup returns CDR1 SGHVS and CDR2 FNYEAQ. The CDR3 loop reads CASSPGHSSYNEQFF. The DNA for the CDR3 is TGTGCCAGCAGCCCAGGGCATAGCTCCTACAATGAGCAGTTCTTC. Complete variable domain (other parts from reference TRBV7-6 and TRBJ2-1): GAGVSQSPRYKVTKRGQDVALRCDPISGHVSLYWYRQALGQGPEFLTYFNYEAQQDKSGLPNDRFSAERPEGSISTLTIQRTEQRDSAMYRCASSPGHSSYNEQFFGPGTRLTVL.

The chain is built from TRBV29-1 and TRBJ1-6; D is unresolved. V lost 5 bases to trimming and J lost 9 bases, with 14 bases between them. CDR3 length equals 13 residues. The germline gives CDR1 SQVTM, CDR2 ANQGSEA. CDR3 loop: CSVCEGSGSPLHF. The CDR3 DNA follows: TGCAGCGTTTGCGAAGGGTCTGGTTCACCCCTCCACTTT.

The rearrangement uses TRBV20-1 and TRBJ2-7; D gene ambiguous. This CDR3 comprises 11 residues. Germline values: CDR1 DFQATT, CDR2 SNEGSKA (reference sequence). V shed 6 bases and J shed 4 bases, with 10 bases lying between them. CDR3 nucleotide sequence: TGCAGTGCCTCCGCCCAATACGAGCAGTACTTC. Translated: CSASAQYEQYF.

This clonotype was observed many times. J is TRBJ1-2 and V is TRBV20-1; D gene unclear. In germline, CDR1 is DFQATT, CDR2 SNEGSKA (reference sequence). V was cut by 7 bases and J by 0 bases, with 12 bases left in between. The CDR3 spans 13 residues. The CDR3: CSGAGTPNYGYTF. Written as DNA, the CDR3 is TGCAGTGGTGCCGGCACGCCTAACTATGGCTACACCTTC.

This clonotype was detected only a few times. V usage is TRBV7-2 and J usage is TRBJ2-3; D not certain. The germline CDR1 and CDR2 sequences are SGHTA and FQGNSA. The CDR3 runs 13 residues. Trimming removed 3 bases from V and 6 bases from J, with 10 bases in between. The CDR3 loop is CASSFVPRDTQYF. The CDR3 DNA sequence: TGTGCCAGCAGCTTCGTACCAAGGGATACGCAGTATTTT.

CDR3 residues: CASSFPGQGPVEQFF. CDR3 DNA: TGTGCCAGCAGTTTCCCGGGACAGGGTCCGGTTGAGCAGTTCTTC. The chain links TRBV12-3 or TRBV12-4 to TRBJ2-1; 9 bases are shared with TRBD1. CDR3 size: 15 residues. V lost 3 bases, J lost 9 bases, and 9 bases stayed unmatched.

This clonotype was counted ten times or more. The rearrangement links TRBV10-3 to TRBJ2-1; D gene uncertain. Germline CDR1 is ENHRY and CDR2 is SYGVKD. The CDR3 contains 11 residues. The V and J ends lost 7 bases and 7 bases respectively, with 8 bases between them. The CDR3 region is CAITAFNEQFF. For the CDR3, the DNA is TGTGCCATCACCGCATTTAATGAGCAGTTCTTC.

The rearrangement uses TRBV12-3 or TRBV12-4 and TRBJ2-3; TRBD1 matches at 12 bases. This CDR3 is 15 amino acids long. V gave up 6 bases and J gave up 2 bases; unmatched junction bases: 3. CDR3 sequence reads: CASRLGQGATDTQYF. In DNA, the CDR3 is TGTGCCAGCAGATTGGGACAGGGGGCCACAGATACGCAGTATTTT.

This clonotype turned up a few times. The V and J genes are TRBV29-1 and TRBJ1-1, with D tentatively TRBD1 (6 bases). This CDR3 has 12 amino acids. The germline V gene encodes CDR1 SQVTM and CDR2 ANQGSEA. Trimming removed 4 bases at V and 4 bases at J, with 10 bases between. CDR3 loop: CSVGGGPTEAFF. The DNA for the CDR3 is TGCAGCGTTGGTGGGGGGCCCACTGAAGCTTTCTTT.

This clonotype showed up many times. The chain links TRBV5-1 to TRBJ2-7; tentatively, D is TRBD2 (6 bases). The CDR3 consists of 13 residues. Trimming left V 4 bases short and J 13 bases short, with 21 bases between. Germline V gene sequence: CDR1 SGHRS, CDR2 YFSETQ. In DNA, the CDR3 is TGCGCCAGCAGCCCGGCTGGAGGGCACGGACACTACTTC. Residues: CASSPAGGHGHYF.

This clonotype was observed many times. The J gene is TRBJ1-1, the V gene TRBV20-1, with D unresolved. Germline CDR1 reads DFQATT; CDR2 reads SNEGSKA (reference sequence). Trimming removed 5 bases from V and 3 bases from J, with 10 bases in between. This CDR3 spans 12 amino acids. In DNA, the CDR3 is TGCAGTGCTCCGAACCATGACACTGAAGCTTTCTTT. Protein: CSAPNHDTEAFF.

The rearrangement links TRBV11-2 to TRBJ2-3; maybe TRBD2 (5 bases). Trimming removed 1 base at V and 6 bases at J, with 14 bases between. The CDR3 is 15 amino acids. The germline V gene has CDR1 SGHAT and CDR2 FQNNGV. Here the CDR3 DNA reads TGTGCCAGCAGCTTAGGAGGACTTCACTCCGATACGCAGTATTTT. It specifies CASSLGGLHSDTQYF. The full variable domain, with the rest looked up from reference TRBV11-2 and TRBJ2-3, is EAGVAQSPRYKIIEKRQSVAFWCNPISGHATLYWYQQILGQGPKLLIQFQNNGVVDDSQLPKDRFSAERLKGVDSTLKIQPAKLEDSAVYLCASSLGGLHSDTQYFGPGTRLTVL.

This chain connects TRBV5-5 to TRBJ1-5, with TRBD1 matching over 7 bases. The CDR3 covers 16 residues. Germline values: CDR1 SGHKS, CDR2 YYEKEE (reference sequence). V dropped 2 bases and J dropped 2; count of bases not matched to a gene: 7. The CDR3 protein is CASSLRGGMGNQPQHF. The CDR3 bases are TGTGCCAGCAGCTTAAGAGGGGGCATGGGCAATCAGCCCCAGCATTTT.

This clonotype came up many times. The chain uses TRBV20-1 and TRBJ2-5, with a tentative D call TRBD1 (5 bases). V was pared by 2 bases and J by 7 bases, with 11 bases between. This CDR3 spans 12 amino acids. CDR1 DFQATT and CDR2 SNEGSKA come from the germline V gene (reference sequence). CDR3 residues: CSARRGLGTQYF. The CDR3 coding sequence is TGCAGTGCTAGAAGGGGATTAGGGACCCAGTACTTC.

This clonotype has ten or more counts. This chain connects TRBV9 to TRBJ1-6; the D is unclear. In germline, CDR1 is SGDLS, CDR2 YYNGEE. Trimming stripped 2 bases from V and 9 bases from J, with 12 bases between. The CDR3 spans 14 residues. CDR3 sequence reads: CASSVGYAPSPLHF. The CDR3, as DNA: TGTGCCAGCAGCGTTGGTTATGCCCCTTCACCCCTCCACTTT. The full variable domain, with the rest looked up from reference TRBV9 and TRBJ1-6, is DSGVTQTPKHLITATGQRVTLRCSPRSGDLSVYWYQQSLDQGLQFLIQYYNGEERAKGNILERFSAQQFPDLHSELNLSSLELGDSALYFCASSVGYAPSPLHFGNGTRLTVT.

This chain joins TRBV11-2 and TRBJ2-7; 9 bases map to TRBD1. Germline V gene sequence: CDR1 SGHAT, CDR2 FQNNGV. With 3 bases clipped from V and 0 bases from J, the junction kept 9 bases outside the gene matches. This CDR3 has 17 residues. For the CDR3, the DNA is TGTGCCAGCAGCTTTAAACGGGCGACAGGGGGCTCCTACGAGCAGTACTTC. This gives the protein CASSFKRATGGSYEQYF.

This clonotype was seen more than once but under ten times. The chain couples TRBV20-1 to TRBJ2-5, with unresolved D. In germline, CDR1 is DFQATT, CDR2 SNEGSKA (reference sequence). V was pared by 0 bases and J by 5 bases, with 10 bases between. The CDR3 length is 13 residues. In DNA, the CDR3 is TGCAGTGCTAGAGACCCAACCGGGGAGACCCAGTACTTC. Its translation: CSARDPTGETQYF.

This clonotype was seen ten or more times. The chain employs TRBV7-2 and TRBJ2-2; TRBD2 matches 9 bases. Germline V CDR1 and CDR2: SGHTA, FQGNSA. The CDR3 totals 17 residues. Losses at the gene ends were 8 bases for V and 6 bases for J; bases not matched to a gene: 16. In nucleotides, the CDR3 is TGTGCCAGCGTAGCAGGGCTAGCGGGGTTTTTCGCCGGGGAGCTGTTTTTT. Protein sequence: CASVAGLAGFFAGELFF.

This chain uses TRBV13 with TRBJ1-2; possibly TRBD1 for D (5 bases). Germline V gene sequence: CDR1 PRHDT, CDR2 FYEKMQ (reference sequence). The CDR3 runs 13 residues. With 3 bases removed from V and 8 bases from J, the gap between germline ends came to 13 bases. CDR3 sequence: CASSLDIRGGYTF. As DNA, the CDR3 is TGTGCCAGCAGCTTGGACATTAGGGGCGGCTACACCTTC.

V is TRBV15 and J is TRBJ2-1, with D possibly TRBD1 on 6 matching bases. Germline V gives CDR1 LNHNV, CDR2 YYDKDF (reference sequence). V was trimmed by 4 bases and J by 6 bases, leaving 16 bases between them. The CDR3 consists of 15 residues. In nucleotides, the CDR3 is TGTGCCACCAGCAAGCCCGGGACACCGGTCAATGAGCAGTTCTTC. Translated, it gives CATSKPGTPVNEQFF. Filled out from reference TRBV15 and TRBJ2-1, the complete variable domain reads DAMVIQNPRYQVTQFGKPVTLSCSQTLNHNVMYWYQQKSSQAPKLLFHYYDKDFNNEADTPDNFQSRRPNTSFCFLDIRSPGLGDTAMYLCATSKPGTPVNEQFFGPGTRLTVL.